The entry that follows covers one T cell receptor (beta chain) sequence. The antigen is not known. Germline CDR1 SGHAT, CDR2 FQNNGV. Trimming removed 6 bases from V and 4 bases from J; junction bases left unmatched: 7. This CDR3 has 14 amino acids. This entry is derived from a study of shared clonotypes between healthy human individuals. Study-level information: Donors had three CD4 naive, three CD4 memory, two CD8 naive and one CD8 memory plate apiece. Whole-study findings and limits: Among the subsets, naive ones generally showed larger estimated richness than memory ones. Generation of non-shared clonotypes was less probable than generation of clonotypes shared by all four donors. Around 5% of naive CD4 clonotypes were common to several donors.

Naivety among CD8 cells was defined by CD45RO negativity and positive CCR7 selection, thereby excluding terminally differentiated effector memory CD45RA+ cells. Sequenced by immunoSEQ multiplex PCR; TCRdb stores in-frame clones only, minus some. This sample carries about 820,000 clones, around 92% of them seen once, and the ten largest clones take approximately 25%. This TCR was sampled from a young man in good health. The chain combines TRBV11-2 with TRBJ2-7; 9 positions agree with TRBD1. Input material: naive CD8+ T cells sorted from blood. The CDR3 protein is CASSSSGQGYEQYF. The DNA for the CDR3 is TGTGCCAGCAGTTCCTCGGGACAGGGTTACGAGCAGTACTTC.